This T cell receptor beta chain was observed in a study of cytomegalovirus exposure and HLA in healthy donors. About the research overall: Earlier findings included more than 95 million unique TCR beta sequences obtained from roughly 200 million T cells.

The PCR made use of 60 Vbeta and 13 Jbeta primers. The assay was immunoSEQ multiplex PCR, and TCRdb's table has in-frame clones only and misses some. The repertoire consists of 100,000 to 150,000 clones, with 6.5% to 9.5% occurring once and the leading ten covering around 6%. V was cut by 0 bases and J by 2 bases, with 17 bases left in between. The CDR3 contains 17 residues. CDR1 is ENHRY and CDR2 is SYGVKD in the germline V gene. The gene calls are TRBV10-3 and TRBJ2-7, with D tentatively TRBD1 (5 bases). Sequenced: PBMCs. This TCR came from a woman in her thirties or forties in good health and CMV-seropositive. The CDR3 coding sequence is TGTGCCATCAGTGAGTCCGTGGGTGGCAGGACAACCTACGAGCAGTACTTC. Amino acids: CAISESVGGRTTYEQYF.